This record looks at one TCR beta chain sequence and its context. The target antigen is unknown. The data derive from a study of CD8+ T cells in alopecia areata. The study, taken as a whole, reports: Scalp clonality, together with expanded CD8+ clones among the top 100, fell significantly with tofacitinib.

Germline V gene lookup returns CDR1 SQVTM and CDR2 ANQGSEA. This CDR3 is built from 12 residues. The V gene lost 1 base and the J gene lost 6 bases, with 9 bases spanning the gap. cDNA serving as the sequencing template came from extracted, reverse transcribed RNA. Profiling relied on immunoSEQ multiplex PCR, and the TCRdb table lists in-frame clones only, not all of them. The sample yields 270,000 or so clones, more than 45% seen once. Regarding treatment: oral pan-JAK inhibitor, 5-10 mg twice daily. The sequences come from CD4+ T cells sorted from blood, collected at week 24, from a patient treated with tofacitinib. The rearrangement joins TRBV29-1 to TRBJ1-2, with D possibly TRBD1 on 6 matching bases. The TCR comes from a human donor with alopecia areata. The CDR3 nucleotides read TGCAGCGTTGAAGGCAGGGACAATGGCTACACCTTC. This gives the protein CSVEGRDNGYTF.